This TCR beta chain was observed in a study of T cell responses to AZD1222 COVID-19 vaccine (dated by TCRdb to about 2021). Background for the entire study: AZD1222 recipients whose second dose came at about 4 weeks and those whose second dose came at about 12 weeks were combined into one group, since spike-specific TCR depth and breadth did not differ between the two schedules. TCR sequencing covered over 230 trial participants: nearly 210 given two doses of AZD1222 and some 25 given two doses of MenACWY control vaccine. Trial participants were enrolled by age into subgroups of 18-55, 56-69 and 70-plus years, and around 140, 26 and 57 TCR-sequenced participants, respectively, were included in these subgroups.

The CDR3 regions of human TCRbeta chains were analyzed by immunosequencing. The original methods were these. TCRs in the repertoires were matched against a reference library of SARS-CoV-2-specific TCRs that had been generated with the MIRA antigen-specificity platform. Breadth was defined as the fraction of unique TCRs that were SARS-CoV-2-associated. Depth was defined as the fraction of total T cells that were SARS-CoV-2-associated. Using the MIRA data, each spike-specific TCR was assigned both to the spike region to which the TCR was reactive and to a CD4 or CD8 class. Log10-transformed breadth and depth values were compared by one-way ANOVA with Sidak's multiple comparisons tests. What TCRdb holds here is the immuneACCESS table cut down to in-frame rearrangements. Part of the clones is not present; checked against another copy, under half of the missing clones reflect an unresolved V gene, and the others are unexplained. The V and J calls and the clone size are those of that table, but D and trimming were determined from the DNA. This sample lists some 150,000 clones; more than 70% were detected once. About 2.7% of the sample comes from the top ten.

CDR1 and CDR2 are drawn from the germline V gene: MGHRA, YSYEKL. Including cysteine and phenylalanine, the CDR3 has 16 amino acids. Here the CDR3 DNA is all that survives: 48 bases in frame from base 1. V gives up 1 base and J gives up 1 base, and the segment between their germline ends measures 10 bases. Comment on this clone: It lacks a known antigen. No base qualities exist here, and no much larger clone lies one base off it.

In the paper's terms, the time point label means: baseline before first vaccination. Samples from vaccinated people were obtained from the UK trials COV001 and COV002, which included a single-blind randomized controlled phase 2/3 trial of AZD1222 (ChAdOx1 nCoV-19) in healthy adults. Trial participant PBMC samples were collected at day 0 and day 28 after the second dose for TCRbeta chain sequencing. What the research found in general, with its limitations: A significant rise in spike-specific TCR breadth and depth was observed after two AZD1222 doses relative to day 0 and relative to MenACWY recipients. Because no day 14 peak-response samples were available, the repertoires could be characterized only after the peak T cell response. Participants were mostly white British, with more females than males. The authors suggested clonal diversity may have been underestimated. The 56-69-year group was small, and its depth increase did not reach significance, likely because of low power. The whole spike protein was spanned by vaccine-associated CD4 TCRs, and dominant responses were seen in regions 160-218 and 743-854. Conclusions about previously exposed vaccinees are limited because only 5 or 6 AZD1222 recipients were SARS-CoV-2 seropositive at baseline. Reportedly, almost half of the unique spike-specific TCRs recognized epitopes lying outside the regions that are mutated in the B.1.351 and B.1.1.7 variants.

The sample in question was peripheral blood, obtained on day 0 of AZD1222 vaccination. The receptor was isolated from an adult in good health. The chain links TRBV4-1 with TRBJ1-4; a tentative D call is TRBD1 (5 bases match). In nucleotides, the sequence is TGCGCCAGCAGCCAAGCCAGGGTATTAACTAATGAAAAACTGTTTTTT. Translation gives CASSQARVLTNEKLFF.